This T cell receptor (beta chain) is from a study of T cell responses to AZD1222 COVID-19 vaccine. Trimming left V 6 bases short and J 3 bases short, with 9 bases between. This CDR3 spans 13 amino acids. Per germline, CDR1 MNHEY and CDR2 SVGAGI. The table came from immunoSEQ multiplex PCR; TCRdb's copy has only in-frame clones and leaves some out. This sample yields 90,000 to 120,000 clones, of which roughly nine tenths are seen a single time; approximately 4.8% belongs to the top ten. The V gene is TRBV6-5, the J gene TRBJ1-5; no firm D call. The receptor's source is an adult who received the AZD1222 COVID-19 vaccine. This specimen consisted of peripheral blood, obtained 28 days after the second AZD1222 dose. The CDR3 nucleotides are TGTGCCAGCAGACGGAGCAACAATCAGCCCCAGCATTTT. It specifies CASRRSNNQPQHF.